The sequence of this T cell receptor (beta chain) was determined in a study of cytomegalovirus exposure and HLA in healthy donors. Study results and limitations: The study put under 200 TCR beta chains on its list as cytomegalovirus-associated.

In regard to this clone: Antigen unknown. Mismatch with germline at one junction end may stem from a read error.

CDR1 and CDR2 from the germline V gene are SGHVS and FQNEAQ. This CDR3 region has 16 residues. This PCR relied on a set of 60 Vbeta primers and 13 Jbeta primers. Some clones are missing from TCRdb's copy, which holds only in-frame ones; the method was immunoSEQ multiplex PCR. The data show a few hundred thousand clones, around 82% seen once. This clonotype originated in a woman aged 25 to 39 in good health and CMV-seronegative. The material sequenced was PBMCs. The V gene is TRBV7-8, the J gene TRBJ1-2; 7 nucleotides align to TRBD1. The CDR3: CASSIGGTVGPVGYPF. CDR3 coding DNA: TGTGCCAGCAGCATAGGTGGGACAGTGGGGCCGGTTGGCTACCCCTTC.